This section outlines one T cell receptor beta chain sequence together with its context. The data are from a study of CD8 T cells in Susac syndrome. Negative isolation was applied to CD8+ and CD4+ T cells, and FACS enrichment was applied to TEMRA cells. This CDR3 is built from 13 residues. Germline V CDR1 and CDR2: DFQATT, SNEGSKA (reference sequence). Trimming removed 2 bases at V and 4 bases at J, with 9 bases between. RNA in amounts of roughly 0.5 to 1 ug was reverse transcribed with random hexamers. Amplification of TCR beta CDR3 was carried out by immunoSEQ multiplex PCR, which covered 54 Vbeta and 13 Jbeta segments. TCRdb used MiXCR to reprocess the immunoSEQ multiplex PCR reads, holding one entry per CDR3 protein. The table has approximately 180,000 distinct CDR3 sequences, approximately 93% seen once.

The sample was CD4+ T cells from PBMCs. This chain links TRBV20-1 with TRBJ1-5; no clear D. This TCR came from a human donor with multiple sclerosis. The CDR3 nucleotides read TGCAGTGCTAGACAGACCCAAAATCAGCCCCAGCATTTT. Translating it yields CSARQTQNQPQHF.